Each of the 19 T cell receptor beta chains below was sequenced from the same sample in a study of blood T cell repertoires in COVID-19. The assay was immunoSEQ multiplex PCR, and TCRdb's table has in-frame clones only and misses some. The sample yields 100,000 or so clones, 70% to 80% seen once. The sample was peripheral blood. All receptors come from a man aged 60 to 69 with active or convalescent COVID-19.

This clone was found many times. The CDR3 sequence: CASSQGMNTEAFF. As DNA, the CDR3 is TGTGCCAGCTCACAGGGCATGAACACTGAAGCTTTCTTT. The chain couples TRBV25-1 to TRBJ1-1; possibly TRBD1 for D (6 bases). This CDR3 comprises 13 residues. V dropped 8 bases and J dropped 0 bases, with 10 bases sitting between them. CDR1 is MGHDK and CDR2 is SYGVNS in the germline V gene. Drawing the rest from reference TRBV25-1 and TRBJ1-1, the complete variable domain is EADIYQTPRYLVIGTGKKITLECSQTMGHDKMYWYQQDPGMELHLIHYSYGVNSTEKGDLSSESTVSRIRTEHFPLTLESARPSHTSQYLCASSQGMNTEAFFGQGTRLTVV.

This clone was seen more than once but under ten times. V is TRBV18 and J is TRBJ1-1, with a weak D call TRBD1 (6 bases). The CDR3 totals 16 residues. Germline CDR1 KGHSH, CDR2 LQKENI. V was cut by 3 bases and J by 4 bases, with 18 bases left in between. The CDR3 reads CASSPDNRAWATEAFF. DNA for the CDR3: TGTGCCAGCTCACCGGATAACAGGGCCTGGGCCACTGAAGCTTTCTTT.

This rearrangement joins TRBV7-7 to TRBJ2-3; D is possibly TRBD2 (5 bases). The V end was cut by 4 bases, the J end by 4 bases, with 9 bases between. The germline CDR1 and CDR2 sequences are SSHAT and FNYEAQ (reference sequence). This CDR3 has 13 amino acids. CDR3 bases: TGTGCCAGCAGCTCCCGAGGGTCAGATACGCAGTATTTT. It yields the protein CASSSRGSDTQYF.

This chain uses TRBV29-1 with TRBJ2-1; D possibly corresponds to TRBD2 (5 bases). Germline assignment: CDR1 SQVTM and CDR2 ANQGSEA. The V end lost 6 bases, the J end lost 5 bases, and 14 bases lay between the germline ends. The CDR3 covers 13 residues. As DNA, the CDR3 is TGCAGCGTAAAGCGGAAGCCCCACAATGAGCAGTTCTTC. As protein: CSVKRKPHNEQFF.

This clone showed up just a few times. CDR3 coding DNA: TGTGCCAGCAGCACCCAAGCGCAAAATGAAAAACTGTTTTTT. Translating gives CASSTQAQNEKLFF. The V gene is TRBV3-1 (or the pseudogene TRBV3-2), the J gene TRBJ1-4; D not resolved. Per germline, CDR1 LGHDT and CDR2 YNNKEL (reference sequence). The V and J ends lost 5 bases and 5 bases respectively, with 12 bases between them. CDR3 length equals 14 residues.

The chain employs TRBV6-2 or TRBV6-3 and TRBJ2-1, with D possibly TRBD2 on 6 matching bases. The CDR3 has 15 amino acids. Trimming took off 2 bases at V and 6 bases at J, with 14 bases between the two ends. Per the germline V gene, CDR1 is MNHEY and CDR2 is SVGEGT. CDR3 coding DNA: TGTGCCAGCAGTTACAGGGACTGGGGCACCAATGAGCAGTTCTTC. Translation: CASSYRDWGTNEQFF.

The chain joins TRBV5-4 to TRBJ2-2; 9 nucleotides align to TRBD2. The CDR3 runs 16 residues. Germline V lookup: CDR1 SGHNT, CDR2 YYREEE (reference sequence). J gave up 5 bases and V 3 bases, and 8 bases lay outside the gene matches. The DNA of the CDR3 is TGTGCCAGCAGCTCATATAGCGGGAGAGGTACCGGGGAGCTGTTTTTT. As protein: CASSSYSGRGTGELFF.

The chain uses TRBV5-4 and TRBJ2-2, with 10 bases that match TRBD1. This CDR3 region has 15 residues. With 4 bases clipped from V and 5 bases from J, the junction kept 5 bases outside the gene matches. Germline loops: CDR1 SGHNT, CDR2 YYREEE (reference sequence). CDR3 nucleotide sequence: TGTGCCAGCAGCCCCGGGACAGGGGTGACCGGGGAGCTGTTTTTT. Translating it yields CASSPGTGVTGELFF.

This chain joins TRBV7-3 and TRBJ2-1, with 14 bases that match TRBD2. With V trimmed by 5 bases and J by 8 bases, 5 bases remained unmatched. There are 15 residues in the CDR3. Germline CDR1 is SGHTA and CDR2 is FQGTGA. This chain's CDR3 is CASSMGLAGVDEQFF. CDR3 DNA sequence: TGTGCCAGCAGCATGGGACTAGCGGGAGTCGATGAGCAGTTCTTC.

The chain has TRBV15 and TRBJ2-7; 8 bases agree with TRBD2. J was trimmed by 2 bases and V by 0 bases; bases with no gene match: 3. CDR1 is LNHNV, CDR2 YYDKDF, per germline (reference sequence). The CDR3 runs 15 residues. The DNA of the CDR3 is TGTGCCACCAGCAGAGAAGGCGGGAGGCCCTACGAGCAGTACTTC. Translated, it gives CATSREGGRPYEQYF.

This chain connects TRBV7-8 to TRBJ1-1; 11 nucleotides line up with TRBD1. V shed 1 base and J 3 bases; nucleotides not matched to a gene: 1. Looked up from germline, CDR1 is SGHVS and CDR2 is FQNEAQ. The CDR3 runs 15 residues. The CDR3: CASSLGGQGDTEAFF. The CDR3 DNA reads TGTGCCAGCAGCTTAGGGGGACAGGGGGACACTGAAGCTTTCTTT.

V is TRBV2 and J is TRBJ2-5; TRBD1 matches 8 bases. From germline, CDR1 is SNHLY and CDR2 FYNNEI. The CDR3 loop spans 13 amino acids. The V segment lost 3 bases and the J segment 7 bases; nucleotides outside the gene matches: 4. The CDR3 region has the DNA TGTGCCAGCAGTGACACAGGGGGATGGACCCAGTACTTC. Translating gives CASSDTGGWTQYF.

V and J are TRBV28 and TRBJ2-7; 9 bases align to TRBD1. The CDR3 extends over 13 amino acids. Per germline, CDR1 MDHEN and CDR2 SYDVKM. Trimming removed 7 bases from V and 2 bases from J; junction bases left unmatched: 3. The CDR3 sequence is CASTDRGTYEQYF. The CDR3 DNA is TGTGCCAGCACGGACAGGGGCACCTACGAGCAGTACTTC.

This chain uses TRBV4-3 with TRBJ1-1; 7 bases align to TRBD1. The length of the CDR3 is 15 residues. The germline gives CDR1 LGHNA, CDR2 YSLEER. V dropped 3 bases and J dropped 1; count of bases not matched to a gene: 5. The CDR3 DNA sequence: TGCGCCAGCAGCCACCCGGGACAGCCGAACACTGAAGCTTTCTTT. Translation gives CASSHPGQPNTEAFF.

The gene calls are TRBV28 and TRBJ2-7; 11 positions match TRBD2. The CDR3 totals 16 residues. Germline V gives CDR1 MDHEN, CDR2 SYDVKM. The V gene end was trimmed by 6 bases and the J gene end by 2 bases; junction bases not matched to a gene: 9. The CDR3 here is CASSWASGRPPYEQYF. DNA of the CDR3: TGTGCCAGCAGCTGGGCTAGCGGGAGGCCCCCCTACGAGCAGTACTTC.

The chain joins TRBV4-3 to TRBJ1-2; D is perhaps TRBD1 (5 bases). V dropped 1 base and J dropped 3 bases, with 12 bases sitting between them. The CDR3 length is 15 residues. Germline V gene data show CDR1 as LGHNA and CDR2 as YSLEER. This chain's CDR3 is CASSQAGSGHYGYTF. DNA for the CDR3: TGCGCCAGCAGCCAAGCTGGCTCAGGGCACTATGGCTACACCTTC.

CDR3 in amino acids: CASSGGFNEQFF. CDR3 sequence (DNA): TGTGCCAGCAGCGGAGGGTTCAATGAGCAGTTCTTC. This chain connects TRBV7-9 to TRBJ2-1; D might be TRBD2 (6 bases). Germline loops: CDR1 SEHNR, CDR2 FQNEAQ (reference sequence). Between the trimmed V and J ends, which lost 5 bases and 6 bases, there was a span of 8 bases. CDR3 length: 12 residues.

This clone showed up just a few times. The genes are TRBV5-4 and TRBJ2-3; 14 bases are shared with TRBD2. J gave up 0 bases and V 4 bases, and 7 bases lay outside the gene matches. The CDR3 loop spans 18 amino acids. CDR1 is SGHNT, CDR2 YYREEE, per germline (reference sequence). The CDR3 reads CASSPGLAGAVSTDTQYF. The CDR3 coding sequence is TGTGCCAGCAGCCCGGGACTAGCGGGAGCGGTGAGCACAGATACGCAGTATTTT. Full variable domain (rest looked up from reference TRBV5-4 and TRBJ2-3): ETGVTQSPTHLIKTRGQQVTLRCSSQSGHNTVSWYQQALGQGPQFIFQYYREEENGRGNFPPRFSGLQFPNYSSELNVNALELDDSALYLCASSPGLAGAVSTDTQYFGPGTRLTVL.

V gene TRBV12-3 or TRBV12-4 combines with J gene TRBJ1-1; the D is unclear. Trimming left V 7 bases short and J 3 bases short, with 6 bases between. CDR3 length equals 11 residues. CDR3 amino acids: CASTSYTEAFF. The CDR3 region has the DNA TGTGCCAGCACCTCTTACACTGAAGCTTTCTTT.